Below are 27 T cell receptor beta chains sequenced from a single sample in a study of blood T cell repertoires in COVID-19. Method: immunoSEQ multiplex PCR; TCRdb's copy keeps in-frame clones and lacks some. The sample has roughly 150,000 clones; approximately 78% are singletons. The sequencing sample was made of peripheral blood. The receptors were gathered from a human donor with acute or convalescent COVID-19. The donor label of this sample is uncertain.

This clone was recorded only once. The chain is built from TRBV5-8 and TRBJ2-5; D is unresolved. CDR3 length equals 10 residues. Trimming pared 3 bases from V and 7 bases from J, leaving 4 bases between. Germline V lookup: CDR1 SGHTS, CDR2 YDEGEE. CDR3 nucleotide sequence: TGTGCCAGCAGCTCCTGGACCCAGTACTTC. Its protein product is CASSSWTQYF.

The gene calls are TRBV7-2 and TRBJ1-1; TRBD1 aligns across 8 bases. The CDR3 covers 14 residues. V lost 1 base and J lost 13; bases outside the gene matches: 11. Looked up from germline, CDR1 is SGHTA and CDR2 is FQGNSA. CDR3 in DNA: TGTGCCAGCAGCTTAGGGACAGGGTGGAAGAGGGGTTTCTTT. This gives the protein CASSLGTGWKRGFF. Together with reference TRBV7-2 and TRBJ1-1, the CDR3 gives the full variable domain: GAGVSQSPSNKVTEKGKDVELRCDPISGHTALYWYRQSLGQGLEFLIYFQGNSAPDKSGLPSDRFSAERTGGSVSTLTIQRTQQEDSAVYLCASSLGTGWKRGFFGQGTRLTVV.

The count of this clone is one. The chain uses TRBV18 and TRBJ1-6; the match to TRBD1 covers 8 bases. The CDR3 extends over 15 amino acids. CDR1 and CDR2 (germline): KGHSH, LQKENI. Losses at the gene ends were 2 bases for V and 6 bases for J; bases not matched to a gene: 3. The CDR3 is CASSPGTGSNSPLHF. The CDR3 DNA reads TGTGCCAGCTCACCAGGGACAGGCTCTAATTCACCCCTCCACTTT.

V gene TRBV7-2 combines with J gene TRBJ1-1; a weak D match, TRBD1 (5 bases). The CDR3 sequence is 13 residues long. Trimming pared 1 base from V and 7 bases from J, leaving 10 bases between. CDR1 is SGHTA and CDR2 is FQGNSA in the germline V gene. The CDR3 DNA reads as TGTGCCAGCAGCTTAGTCGGGGGAGATGAAGCTTTCTTT. Its protein product is CASSLVGGDEAFF.

V and J are TRBV5-1 and TRBJ1-2, with 7 bases that match TRBD1. The CDR3 is 14 residues long. Germline V gene sequence: CDR1 SGHRS, CDR2 YFSETQ. The V gene end was trimmed by 0 bases and the J gene end by 8 bases; junction bases not matched to a gene: 7. The CDR3 DNA follows: TGCGCCAGCAGCTTGGCCTTGGGACAGCCGGGCTACACCTTC. Translated: CASSLALGQPGYTF.

The chain joins TRBV15 to TRBJ2-7; 8 bases align to TRBD1. The CDR3 covers 17 residues. Germline-derived CDR1 and CDR2 are LNHNV and YYDKDF (reference sequence). V trimming: 1 base; J trimming: 4 bases; junction bases outside the gene matches: 12. In nucleotides, the CDR3 is TGTGCCACCAGCAGAGGCCTCTCGGGACAGGCGAGATACGAGCAGTACTTC. Translation gives CATSRGLSGQARYEQYF.

This chain links TRBV15 with TRBJ2-3; TRBD1 is a possible D gene (8 bases). The V gene's germline CDR1 is LNHNV and CDR2 YYDKDF (reference sequence). This CDR3 contains 16 residues. With 4 bases removed from V and 4 bases from J, the gap between germline ends came to 18 bases. The chain's CDR3 is CATSTSYRGRADTQYF. DNA for the CDR3: TGTGCCACCAGCACCAGTTACAGGGGGAGGGCAGATACGCAGTATTTT.

This sequence joins TRBV29-1 and TRBJ2-3, with D perhaps TRBD1 (5 bases). There are 15 residues in the CDR3. V lost 4 bases to trimming and J lost 0 bases, with 14 bases between them. Germline assignment: CDR1 SQVTM and CDR2 ANQGSEA. The CDR3 DNA reads as TGCAGCGTTGGCCTACAGGTGACTAGCACAGATACGCAGTATTTT. Encoded protein: CSVGLQVTSTDTQYF.

This chain joins TRBV7-2 and TRBJ2-5; TRBD1 agrees at 8 bases. This CDR3 has 13 residues. Trimming at V came to 3 bases and at J to 9 bases, leaving 6 bases not matched to a gene. CDR1 and CDR2 (germline): SGHTA, FQGNSA. The CDR3 loop is CASSFTGGEPQYF. For the CDR3, the DNA is TGTGCCAGCAGCTTTACAGGGGGTGAGCCCCAGTACTTC.

The V call is TRBV2, the J call TRBJ2-7, with 8 nucleotides matching TRBD2. Germline lookup yields CDR1 SNHLY and CDR2 FYNNEI. The CDR3 is 13 amino acids. Unmatched junction bases numbered 3, after V lost 6 bases and J lost 2 bases. The CDR3 sequence: CASRGTRTYEQYF. CDR3 DNA: TGTGCCAGCAGAGGGACTAGGACCTACGAGCAGTACTTC.

V usage is TRBV6-5 and J usage is TRBJ1-2; 7 bases agree with TRBD1. The trim removed 5 bases at V and 7 bases at J, leaving 10 bases unmatched. The CDR3 runs to 14 residues. The germline CDR1 and CDR2 sequences are MNHEY and SVGAGI. DNA for the CDR3: TGTGCCAGCAGTCCCACTCGGCAGGGGGGTGGCTACACCTTC. Its translation: CASSPTRQGGGYTF.

The chain joins TRBV7-8 to TRBJ2-3, with D tentatively TRBD1 (6 bases). The ends were cut back, 0 bases at V and 8 bases at J, with 12 bases in the middle. The CDR3 is 14 amino acids. The germline CDR1 and CDR2 sequences are SGHVS and FQNEAQ. CDR3 sequence (DNA): TGTGCCAGCAGCTTAGCAACAGGGAGAGGTACGCAGTATTTT. Protein product: CASSLATGRGTQYF. The full variable domain, completed using reference TRBV7-8 and TRBJ2-3, is GAGVSQSPRYKVAKRGQDVALRCDPISGHVSLFWYQQALGQGPEFLTYFQNEAQLDKSGLPSDRFFAERPEGSVSTLKIQRTQQEDSAVYLCASSLATGRGTQYFGPGTRLTVL.

The J gene is TRBJ1-2, the V gene TRBV30, with 8 bases lining up with TRBD1. The CDR3 has 14 residues. Germline V gene data show CDR1 as GTSNPN and CDR2 as SVGIG (reference sequence). V lost 3 bases, J lost 7 bases, and 10 bases stayed unmatched. CDR3 protein: CAWSAPDRAGGYTF. CDR3 coding DNA: TGTGCCTGGAGCGCCCCGGACAGGGCGGGTGGCTACACCTTC.

The chain uses TRBV6-1 and TRBJ1-5; 7 bases agree with TRBD1. V dropped 3 bases and J dropped 7; count of bases not matched to a gene: 9. This CDR3 is built from 15 residues. CDR1 is MNHNS, CDR2 SASEGT, per germline. The CDR3 loop reads CASSDLRQGGQPQHF. CDR3 DNA: TGTGCCAGCAGTGATCTTCGACAGGGTGGACAGCCCCAGCATTTT.

The chain is built from TRBV5-1 and TRBJ1-2, with D perhaps matching TRBD1 (6 bases). V lost 3 bases, J lost 7 bases, and 25 bases lay in between. The germline CDR1 and CDR2 sequences are SGHRS and YFSETQ. This CDR3 contains 17 residues. As DNA, the CDR3 is TGCGCCAGCAGCTCCACGGCCGGGACACCCCGGGTAGGTGGCTACACCTTC. As protein: CASSSTAGTPRVGGYTF.

This clone turned up a few times. The rearrangement joins TRBV4-2 to TRBJ1-6; TRBD1 aligns across 9 bases. J gave up 6 bases and V 1 base, and 7 bases lay outside the gene matches. The CDR3 covers 17 residues. Per the germline V gene, CDR1 is LGHNA and CDR2 is YNFKEQ. Here the CDR3 DNA reads TGTGCCAGCAGCCAAGGTCGCCCGGGACAGGGTAATTCACCCCTCCACTTT. Translating gives CASSQGRPGQGNSPLHF.

This sequence joins TRBV12-5 and TRBJ2-7; 10 nucleotides agree with TRBD1. Trimming at V came to 9 bases and at J to 2 bases, leaving 7 bases not matched to a gene. From germline, CDR1 is LGHNT and CDR2 FRNRAP. This CDR3 comprises 14 residues. The CDR3 DNA reads TGTGCTAGCTCGCGGACAGGGGGAACCTACGAGCAGTACTTC. It codes for CASSRTGGTYEQYF.

This clone appeared once. The chain links TRBV6-5 to TRBJ1-3, with D unresolved. The germline V gene encodes CDR1 MNHEY and CDR2 SVGAGI. CDR3 length: 13 amino acids. Between the trimmed V and J ends, which lost 7 bases and 3 bases, there was a span of 10 bases. DNA for the CDR3: TGTGCCAGCACCATCCGGGTTGGAAACACCATATATTTT. It codes for CASTIRVGNTIYF.

The chain has TRBV10-3 and TRBJ1-2; TRBD1 aligns across 10 bases. CDR3 length: 14 amino acids. Per germline, CDR1 ENHRY and CDR2 SYGVKD. J lost 5 bases, V lost 5 bases, and 5 bases had no gene match. The CDR3 bases are TGTGCCATCAGTCCCGGACAGGGGGTATATGGCTACACCTTC. Amino acids: CAISPGQGVYGYTF.

This chain connects TRBV6-6 to TRBJ1-1; no reliable D call. The CDR3 runs to 12 residues. The germline V gene encodes CDR1 MNHNY and CDR2 SVGAGI (reference sequence). The V and J ends lost 6 bases and 3 bases respectively, with 8 bases between them. The CDR3, as DNA: TGTGCCAGCAGATGGGAGGACACTGAAGCTTTCTTT. Protein product: CASRWEDTEAFF.

The V and J genes are TRBV5-1 and TRBJ2-3; D is unresolved. Per the germline V gene, CDR1 is SGHRS and CDR2 is YFSETQ. CDR3 size: 14 residues. V lost 0 bases, J lost 2 bases, and 7 bases lay in between. CDR3 in amino acids: CASSLVLNTDTQYF. The CDR3 bases are TGCGCCAGCAGCTTGGTACTAAACACAGATACGCAGTATTTT. Filled out from reference TRBV5-1 and TRBJ2-3, the complete variable domain reads KAGVTQTPRYLIKTRGQQVTLSCSPISGHRSVSWYQQTPGQGLQFLFEYFSETQRNKGNFPGRFSGRQFSNSRSEMNVSTLELGDSALYLCASSLVLNTDTQYFGPGTRLTVL.

This chain joins TRBV6-5 and TRBJ1-1, with D unclear. The CDR3 runs to 14 residues. Per the germline V gene, CDR1 is MNHEY and CDR2 is SVGAGI. The germline V and J ends were trimmed by 5 bases and 0 bases, with 10 bases remaining between them. CDR3 coding DNA: TGTGCCAGCAGTCTCGAGGGCATGAACACTGAAGCTTTCTTT. As protein: CASSLEGMNTEAFF.

The V call is TRBV7-9, the J call TRBJ1-1; D possibly corresponds to TRBD1 (6 bases). CDR3 length equals 12 residues. V lost 5 bases to trimming and J lost 13 bases, with 17 bases between them. Germline V gene lookup returns CDR1 SEHNR and CDR2 FQNEAQ (reference sequence). The CDR3 here is CASSRDTVLGFF. For the CDR3, the DNA is TGTGCCAGCAGCCGGGACACTGTTCTAGGTTTCTTT.

The chain has TRBV10-3 and TRBJ2-3, with D possibly being TRBD1 (6 bases). The V end lost 0 bases, the J end lost 5 bases, and 18 bases lay between the germline ends. The CDR3 has 17 residues. Germline CDR1 reads ENHRY; CDR2 reads SYGVKD. As DNA, the CDR3 is TGTGCCATCAGTGAGTCCCCGGCAGGGGAAGGGGGAGATACGCAGTATTTT. Translating it yields CAISESPAGEGGDTQYF.

V usage is TRBV6-1 and J usage is TRBJ1-3; D is ambiguous. The CDR3 length is 16 residues. Germline V gives CDR1 MNHNS, CDR2 SASEGT. Trimming removed 4 bases at V and 0 bases at J, with 13 bases between. CDR3 coding DNA: TGTGCCAGCAGTGGCGGCCGAGTTAGCTCTGGAAACACCATATATTTT. It encodes CASSGGRVSSGNTIYF.

The DNA for the CDR3 is TGTGCCACCAGCGGAAGCCCCGGGACAGTATATAATTCACCCCTCCACTTT. It specifies CATSGSPGTVYNSPLHF. V gene TRBV15 combines with J gene TRBJ1-6; the match to TRBD1 covers 7 bases. The CDR3 is 17 residues long. CDR1 is LNHNV, CDR2 YYDKDF, per germline (reference sequence). J lost 4 bases, V lost 5 bases, and 11 bases had no gene match.

V is TRBV9 and J is TRBJ1-3; D is unclear. Germline assignment: CDR1 SGDLS and CDR2 YYNGEE. The CDR3 totals 15 residues. Trimming stripped 4 bases from V and 0 bases from J, with 11 bases between. The CDR3 nucleotides are TGTGCCAGCAGCCTCCAGGATCTCTCTGGAAACACCATATATTTT. Translated, it gives CASSLQDLSGNTIYF.